These 19 T cell receptor beta chains share one sample of origin, sequenced in a study of T cell responses to AZD1222 COVID-19 vaccine. Some clones are missing from TCRdb's copy, which holds only in-frame ones; the method was immunoSEQ multiplex PCR. This table holds some 130,000 clones, 80% to 95% found once. This sample comprised peripheral blood, obtained 28 days after the second AZD1222 dose. The receptors derive from an adult who received the AZD1222 COVID-19 vaccine.

The V and J genes are TRBV24-1 and TRBJ2-1; D is ambiguous. The CDR3 length is 16 residues. V lost 0 bases, J lost 0 bases, and 8 bases lay in between. Germline V CDR1 and CDR2: KGHDR, SFDVKD. The CDR3 coding sequence is TGTGCCACCAGTGATTTGGCGGCAGACTCCTACAATGAGCAGTTCTTC. This codes for CATSDLAADSYNEQFF.

This chain uses TRBV3-1 (or the pseudogene TRBV3-2) with TRBJ2-1; D call uncertain. The length of the CDR3 is 12 residues. Per the germline V gene, CDR1 is LGHDT and CDR2 is YNNKEL (reference sequence). The ends were cut back, 3 bases at V and 5 bases at J, with 5 bases in the middle. CDR3 nucleotides: TGTGCCAGCAGCCAGGGTAACAATGAGCAGTTCTTC. It yields the protein CASSQGNNEQFF.

The sample holds one count of this clone. The rearrangement uses TRBV6-6 and TRBJ1-5, with D possibly matching TRBD1 (6 bases). Germline loops: CDR1 MNHNY, CDR2 SVGAGI (reference sequence). The CDR3 is 15 amino acids. V gave up 2 bases and J gave up 5 bases, with 13 bases separating them. The CDR3 sequence is CASSYPTGRDQPQHF. The CDR3 DNA reads as TGTGCCAGCAGTTACCCAACAGGGAGGGATCAGCCCCAGCATTTT.

The chain recombines TRBV27 with TRBJ2-7; possibly TRBD2 for D (6 bases). CDR1 is MNHEY, CDR2 SMNVEV, per germline (reference sequence). The CDR3 spans 13 residues. V lost 8 bases, J lost 5 bases, and 16 bases lay in between. The CDR3: CASPCRRVHEQYF. The CDR3 region has the DNA TGTGCCAGCCCCTGTCGGAGGGTCCACGAGCAGTACTTC.

V and J are TRBV7-9 and TRBJ2-7; 8 bases are a match to TRBD1. Germline trimming cut 1 base from V and 5 bases from J; bases unmatched to any gene: 4. The CDR3 is made up of 14 amino acids. Germline V lookup: CDR1 SEHNR, CDR2 FQNEAQ (reference sequence). CDR3 in DNA: TGTGCCAGCAGCTTAGGACAGGGGAATCACGAGCAGTACTTC. It codes for CASSLGQGNHEQYF.

This clone came up a few times. The gene calls are TRBV4-3 and TRBJ1-4; 7 positions agree with TRBD1. This CDR3 spans 14 amino acids. J was trimmed by 8 bases and V by 1 base; bases with no gene match: 4. Germline V CDR1 and CDR2: LGHNA, YSLEER. The CDR3 loop reads CASSQGQGREKLFF. The CDR3 DNA reads as TGCGCCAGCAGCCAAGGACAGGGAAGAGAAAAACTGTTTTTT.

The chain uses TRBV3-1 (or the pseudogene TRBV3-2) and TRBJ2-5, with 8 bases fitting TRBD2. Germline V lookup: CDR1 LGHDT, CDR2 YNNKEL (reference sequence). The CDR3 totals 14 residues. V dropped 1 base and J dropped 6; count of bases not matched to a gene: 4. The CDR3 DNA reads TGTGCCAGCAGCCAAGCCTCGGGGGGGAAGACCCAGTACTTC. It encodes CASSQASGGKTQYF.

V and J are TRBV9 and TRBJ2-1, with TRBD1 matching over 11 bases. After removal of 2 bases from V and 9 bases from J, the junction contained 10 bases not matched to a gene. CDR1 is SGDLS and CDR2 is YYNGEE in the germline V gene. The CDR3 is 16 residues long. The CDR3 here is CASSVWPGQGGTEQFF. CDR3 DNA: TGTGCCAGCAGCGTCTGGCCGGGACAGGGGGGTACTGAGCAGTTCTTC.

This sequence joins TRBV13 and TRBJ2-5; the match to TRBD2 covers 9 bases. Per germline, CDR1 PRHDT and CDR2 FYEKMQ (reference sequence). The CDR3 is 14 residues long. The trim removed 3 bases at V and 6 bases at J, leaving 5 bases unmatched. The CDR3, as DNA: TGTGCCAGCAGCTTGCGGGGGGGCCTTCAGACCCAGTACTTC. This encodes CASSLRGGLQTQYF.

The V gene is TRBV15, the J gene TRBJ1-5; perhaps TRBD1 as D (5 bases). The CDR3 has 19 residues. The V end was cut by 0 bases, the J end by 9 bases, with 27 bases between. Germline CDR1 LNHNV, CDR2 YYDKDF (reference sequence). The CDR3 bases are TGTGCCACCAGCAGAGATTCTCTCGACGGGACCTCCCTAGTCCGGCCCCAGCATTTT. It codes for CATSRDSLDGTSLVRPQHF.

The V call is TRBV6-4, the J call TRBJ1-5; D perhaps matches TRBD1 (5 bases). Germline assignment: CDR1 MRHNA and CDR2 SNTAGT. The CDR3 is 14 residues long. With 3 bases removed from V and 2 bases from J, the gap between germline ends came to 8 bases. In nucleotides, the CDR3 is TGTGCCAGCAGTGAGGGACCTGGCAATCAGCCCCAGCATTTT. The encoded protein is CASSEGPGNQPQHF.

The gene calls are TRBV6-1 and TRBJ2-3, with D perhaps TRBD2 (6 bases). The CDR3 spans 15 residues. Trimming removed 2 bases from V and 6 bases from J, with 15 bases in between. The V gene's germline CDR1 is MNHNS and CDR2 SASEGT. The CDR3 nucleotides read TGTGCCAGCAGTGAAAGTGGGGCGGGGTACGATACGCAGTATTTT. Translating gives CASSESGAGYDTQYF.

The chain has TRBV6-5 and TRBJ2-7, with D perhaps TRBD1 or TRBD2 (5 bases each). Germline values: CDR1 MNHEY, CDR2 SVGAGI. The CDR3 totals 13 residues. V lost 6 bases and J lost 5, with 14 bases in between. The CDR3 protein is CASRPGMGHEQYF. The DNA for the CDR3 is TGTGCCAGCAGGCCGGGGATGGGGCACGAGCAGTACTTC.

This clone was recorded once. The chain couples TRBV3-1 (or the pseudogene TRBV3-2) to TRBJ2-2, with 14 bases that match TRBD2. V gave up 3 bases and J gave up 4 bases; unmatched junction bases: 4. The CDR3 loop spans 17 amino acids. Germline-derived CDR1 and CDR2 are LGHDT and YNNKEL (reference sequence). CDR3 sequence: CASSHGLAGGLTGELFF. In DNA form, the CDR3 reads TGTGCCAGCAGCCACGGACTAGCGGGGGGCCTCACCGGGGAGCTGTTTTTT.

V usage is TRBV6-2 or TRBV6-3 and J usage is TRBJ2-1; D ambiguous. V lost 5 bases to trimming and J lost 4 bases, with 12 bases between them. Germline values: CDR1 MNHEY, CDR2 SVGEGT. The CDR3 is 14 residues long. The CDR3: CASSLYESYNEQFF. For the CDR3, the DNA is TGTGCCAGCAGTCTATACGAGAGTTACAATGAGCAGTTCTTC.

The chain is built from TRBV19 and TRBJ1-1, with D possibly TRBD1 on 6 matching bases. This CDR3 comprises 15 residues. Per the germline V gene, CDR1 is LNHDA and CDR2 is SQIVND (reference sequence). Trimming removed 2 bases at V and 4 bases at J, with 14 bases between. DNA of the CDR3: TGTGCCAGTAGTATATCCCAGGGCAGGGGCACTGAAGCTTTCTTT. Amino acid sequence: CASSISQGRGTEAFF.

The count of this clone is one. This chain links TRBV28 with TRBJ2-7; D gene uncertain. This CDR3 contains 12 residues. Germline CDR1 MDHEN, CDR2 SYDVKM. V lost 3 bases to trimming and J lost 4 bases, with 7 bases between them. The CDR3 sequence is CASSLSAYEQYF. The CDR3 region has the DNA TGTGCCAGCAGTTTGTCAGCTTACGAGCAGTACTTC.

The chain has TRBV7-8 and TRBJ1-1, with D unclear. Trimming pared 0 bases from V and 3 bases from J, leaving 8 bases between. The CDR3 runs to 14 residues. Germline CDR1 and CDR2: SGHVS and FQNEAQ. The CDR3 DNA follows: TGTGCCAGCAGCTTAGCTCCACAGTACACTGAAGCTTTCTTT. It is translated as CASSLAPQYTEAFF.

The chain recombines TRBV2 with TRBJ1-3; D remains ambiguous. This CDR3 has 16 amino acids. Germline lookup yields CDR1 SNHLY and CDR2 FYNNEI. Trimming stripped 3 bases from V and 0 bases from J, with 12 bases between. CDR3 in DNA: TGTGCCAGCAGTGACCTAAGACGGGGCTCTGGAAACACCATATATTTT. It translates to CASSDLRRGSGNTIYF. Supplemented by reference TRBV2 and TRBJ1-3, the full variable domain reads EPEVTQTPSHQVTQMGQEVILRCVPISNHLYFYWYRQILGQKVEFLVSFYNNEISEKSEIFDDQFSVERPDGSNFTLKIRSTKLEDSAMYFCASSDLRRGSGNTIYFGEGSWLTVV.